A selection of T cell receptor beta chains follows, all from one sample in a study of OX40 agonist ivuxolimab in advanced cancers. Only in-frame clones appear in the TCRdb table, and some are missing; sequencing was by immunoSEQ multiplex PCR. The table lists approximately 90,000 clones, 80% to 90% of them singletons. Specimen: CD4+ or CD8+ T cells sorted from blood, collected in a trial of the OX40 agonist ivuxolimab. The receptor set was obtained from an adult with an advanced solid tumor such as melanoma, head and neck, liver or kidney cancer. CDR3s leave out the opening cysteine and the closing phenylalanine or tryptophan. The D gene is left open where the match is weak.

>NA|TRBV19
ASRTRGAPYNEQF
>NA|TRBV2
ASSEARTENTIY
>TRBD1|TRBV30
AWSPKPGTGLETQY
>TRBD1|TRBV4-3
ASSQDPTGGSGNTIY
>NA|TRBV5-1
ASSLSGTPNTGELF
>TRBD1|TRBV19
ASSLQGLPEKLF
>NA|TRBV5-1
ASSWRGPGGTGELF
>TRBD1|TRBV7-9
ASSLLQGQRETQY
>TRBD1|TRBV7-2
ASSPTGVGNTIY
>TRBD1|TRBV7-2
ASRTDRSDYGYT
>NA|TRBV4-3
ASSQDIAPELNEQF
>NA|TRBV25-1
ASSESGPYEQY
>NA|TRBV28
ASSKRDFGGQETQY
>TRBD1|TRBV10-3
AISTGTANEQF
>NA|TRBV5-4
ASSLAGGQQETQY
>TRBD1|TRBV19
ASSTGVGNSPLH
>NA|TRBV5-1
ASSPGWGPDTQY
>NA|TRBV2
ASSGNRVGNEQF
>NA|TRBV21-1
ASSKDRGPGGYT
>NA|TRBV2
ASSPGEQPQH
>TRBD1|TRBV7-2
ASSLKTGGTVGYT
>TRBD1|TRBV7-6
ASSLGQGAEKLF
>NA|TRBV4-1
ASSRLPQETQY
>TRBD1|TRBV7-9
ASRSGTGDQPQH
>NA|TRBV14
ASSRGLDEKLF
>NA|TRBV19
ASSPLGTGSTEAF
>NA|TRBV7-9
ASSFWLNSNNEQF
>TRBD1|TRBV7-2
ASSSGQGQGEQY
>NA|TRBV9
ASSVDLMNTEAF
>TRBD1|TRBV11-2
ASSLVGTGSDEQY